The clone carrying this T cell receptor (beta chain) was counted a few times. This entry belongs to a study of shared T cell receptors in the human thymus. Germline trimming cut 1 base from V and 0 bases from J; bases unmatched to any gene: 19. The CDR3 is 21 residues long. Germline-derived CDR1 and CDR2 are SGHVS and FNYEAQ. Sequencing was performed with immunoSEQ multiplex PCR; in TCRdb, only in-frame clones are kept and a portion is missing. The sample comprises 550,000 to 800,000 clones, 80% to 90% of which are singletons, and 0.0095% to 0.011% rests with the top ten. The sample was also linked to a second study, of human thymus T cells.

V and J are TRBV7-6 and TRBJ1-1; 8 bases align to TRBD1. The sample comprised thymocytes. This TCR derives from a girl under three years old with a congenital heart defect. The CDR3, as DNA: TGTGCCAGCAGCTTAGATCGGGAAAGACCCACAGGGGGGGCCCTGAACACTGAAGCTTTCTTT. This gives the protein CASSLDRERPTGGALNTEAFF.